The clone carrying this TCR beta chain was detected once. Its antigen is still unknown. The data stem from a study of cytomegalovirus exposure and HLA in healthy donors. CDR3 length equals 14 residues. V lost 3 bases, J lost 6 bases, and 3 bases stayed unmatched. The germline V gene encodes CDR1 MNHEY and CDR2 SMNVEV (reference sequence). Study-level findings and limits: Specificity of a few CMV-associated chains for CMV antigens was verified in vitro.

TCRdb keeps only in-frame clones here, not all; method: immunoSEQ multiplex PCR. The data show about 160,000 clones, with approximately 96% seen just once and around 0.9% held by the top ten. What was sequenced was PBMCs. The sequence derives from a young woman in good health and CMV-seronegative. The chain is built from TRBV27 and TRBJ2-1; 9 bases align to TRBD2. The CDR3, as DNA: TGTGCCAGCAGTTTTACGACTAGCGGCAATGAGCAGTTCTTC. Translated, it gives CASSFTTSGNEQFF.